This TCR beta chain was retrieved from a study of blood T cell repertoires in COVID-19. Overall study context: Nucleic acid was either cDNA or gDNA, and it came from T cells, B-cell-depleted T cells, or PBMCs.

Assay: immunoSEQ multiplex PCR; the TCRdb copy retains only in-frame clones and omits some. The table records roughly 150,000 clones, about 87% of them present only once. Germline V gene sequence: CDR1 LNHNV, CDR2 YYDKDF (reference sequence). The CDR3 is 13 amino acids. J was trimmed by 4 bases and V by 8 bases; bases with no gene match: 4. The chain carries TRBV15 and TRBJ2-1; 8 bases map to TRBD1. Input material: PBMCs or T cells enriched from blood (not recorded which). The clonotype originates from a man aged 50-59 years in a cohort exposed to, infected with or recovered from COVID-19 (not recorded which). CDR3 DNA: TGTGCCACCGGGGACAGGAGATACAATGAGCAGTTCTTC. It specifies CATGDRRYNEQFF.